This T cell receptor (beta chain) was recorded in a study of T cells after yellow fever vaccination. Findings and limits, study-wide: The secondary T-cell response peaked on day 5, not day 15, but was weaker.

V gave up 2 bases and J gave up 0 bases, with 11 bases separating them. In germline, CDR1 is MNHEY, CDR2 SVGEGT. This CDR3 has 16 residues. A universal primer site and UMIs were added as TCR cDNA was made by 5'RACE template switching. From the 5' RACE reads, TCRdb called clonotypes with MiXCR, one entry per CDR3 protein. This table holds approximately 600,000 distinct CDR3 sequences, 12% found once. This clonotype was detected only a few times. The antigen is not known. This sequence originates from a man aged 30-40 years who received the YFV17D yellow fever vaccine. The rearrangement uses TRBV6-2 or TRBV6-3 and TRBJ2-1, with a possible D match to TRBD2 (6 bases). The sample consisted of PBMCs, taken on the day of the yellow fever booster vaccination. Here the CDR3 DNA reads TGTGCCAGCAGTTACAGGGCGGGAATCTCCTACAATGAGCAGTTCTTC. It specifies CASSYRAGISYNEQFF.